The 32 T cell receptor beta chains below were found in one sample sequenced in a study of T cell changes during pregnancy in multiple sclerosis. TCRdb keeps only in-frame clones here, not all; method: immunoSEQ multiplex PCR. Of around 39,000 clones detected, approximately 92% appear once; the ten largest clones hold about 0.45%. The sequencing used CD4+ T cells from peripheral blood mononuclear cells, collected in the third trimester of pregnancy. These receptors came from a female donor in good health, enrolled as a control in a pregnancy study.

The rearrangement uses TRBV11-2 and TRBJ1-4; D call uncertain. This CDR3 contains 13 residues. Germline CDR1 reads SGHAT; CDR2 reads FQNNGV. The V and J ends lost 5 bases and 2 bases respectively, with 6 bases between them. CDR3 coding DNA: TGTGCCAGCAGCGAAAGCACTAATGAAAAACTGTTTTTT. Residues: CASSESTNEKLFF.

The V and J genes are TRBV18 and TRBJ1-2; D remains unclear. The germline CDR1 and CDR2 sequences are KGHSH and LQKENI. CDR3 length: 11 amino acids. With 10 bases removed from V and 10 bases from J, the gap between germline ends came to 16 bases. The DNA of the CDR3 is TGTGCCACCGCCCTGGAGGAAAACTACACCTTC. Translation: CATALEENYTF.

This chain joins TRBV5-5 and TRBJ1-6; 11 positions match TRBD1. The CDR3 is 18 amino acids. Per germline, CDR1 SGHKS and CDR2 YYEKEE (reference sequence). V gave up 1 base and J gave up 6 bases; unmatched junction bases: 9. This CDR3 reads CASSLSFPGQGGNSPLHF. The CDR3 bases are TGTGCCAGCAGCTTGTCTTTTCCGGGACAGGGGGGTAATTCACCCCTCCACTTT.

The chain couples TRBV14 to TRBJ2-2; 7 bases align to TRBD1. The CDR3 is made up of 15 amino acids. Germline values: CDR1 SGHDN, CDR2 FVKESK. V shed 4 bases, J shed 3 bases, and the junction held 5 bases outside the gene matches. The CDR3 protein is CASSLRDRYTGELFF. CDR3 nucleotides: TGTGCCAGCAGCCTAAGGGACAGATACACCGGGGAGCTGTTTTTT.

The CDR3 coding sequence is TGTGCCAGCATGGGACAGGTGACAGATACGCAGTATTTT. The encoded protein is CASMGQVTDTQYF. V is TRBV2 and J is TRBJ2-3, with TRBD1 identical over 8 bases. CDR1 and CDR2 (germline): SNHLY, FYNNEI. The CDR3 has 13 amino acids. V lost 7 bases to trimming and J lost 3 bases; unmatched junction nucleotides: 3.

The CDR3 DNA reads TGTGCCAGCAGCTACCCAGGGGACGGAATCACCGGGGAGCTGTTTTTT. Translated, it gives CASSYPGDGITGELFF. The chain employs TRBV7-9 and TRBJ2-2; D is perhaps TRBD1 (6 bases). The germline CDR1 and CDR2 sequences are SEHNR and FQNEAQ (reference sequence). The germline V and J ends were trimmed by 4 bases and 4 bases, with 16 bases remaining between them. CDR3 length equals 16 residues.

As for this clone: The junction departs from the called germline gene at one end, perhaps through a read error. CDR3 region: CAWTPGPGMSF. The CDR3 DNA sequence: TGTGCCTGGACACCCGGACCCGGGATGTCCTTC. J is TRBJ2-7 and V is TRBV30, with D tentatively TRBD2 (5 bases). This CDR3 has 11 amino acids. Looked up from germline, CDR1 is GTSNPN and CDR2 is SVGIG (reference sequence).

The chain employs TRBV19 and TRBJ2-7, with TRBD2 identical over 8 bases. The germline V gene encodes CDR1 LNHDA and CDR2 SQIVND (reference sequence). The trim removed 5 bases at V and 5 bases at J, leaving 14 bases unmatched. The CDR3 has 16 amino acids. CDR3 sequence (DNA): TGTGCCAGTAGTCCCACCGGAGCGGGGGTTCCCAACGAGCAGTACTTC. This translates into CASSPTGAGVPNEQYF. The whole variable domain, remainder taken from reference TRBV19 and TRBJ2-7, is DGGITQSPKYLFRKEGQNVTLSCEQNLNHDAMYWYRQDPGQGLRLIYYSQIVNDFQKGDIAEGYSVSREKKESFPLTVTSAQKNPTAFYLCASSPTGAGVPNEQYFGPGTRLTVT.

The V and J genes are TRBV19 and TRBJ2-1, with 8 positions matching TRBD1. CDR1 is LNHDA and CDR2 is SQIVND in the germline V gene (reference sequence). This CDR3 is built from 14 residues. Germline trimming cut 11 bases from V and 1 base from J; bases unmatched to any gene: 7. Here the CDR3 DNA reads TGTGCCGCTGGACAGGGAGCGTCCTACAATGAGCAGTTCTTC. It encodes CAAGQGASYNEQFF.

This chain connects TRBV19 to TRBJ2-2; D unresolved. V was pared by 4 bases and J by 5 bases, with 11 bases between. CDR3 length equals 14 residues. The germline CDR1 and CDR2 sequences are LNHDA and SQIVND (reference sequence). In DNA, the CDR3 is TGTGCCAGTAGTACTAGTCGTTCGACCGGGGAGCTGTTTTTT. Translating it yields CASSTSRSTGELFF.

J is TRBJ2-7 and V is TRBV20-1; a possible D gene is TRBD1 (6 bases). The CDR3 contains 11 residues. Germline V lookup: CDR1 DFQATT, CDR2 SNEGSKA (reference sequence). Trimming took off 5 bases at V and 7 bases at J, with 12 bases between the two ends. CDR3: CSASPRGEQYF. The CDR3 DNA reads as TGCAGTGCTTCCCCAAGGGGGGAGCAGTACTTC.

This clone showed up just once. The J gene is TRBJ1-6, the V gene TRBV11-2; D is unresolved. CDR1 is SGHAT and CDR2 is FQNNGV in the germline V gene. V gave up 5 bases and J gave up 6 bases, with 5 bases separating them. The CDR3 contains 12 residues. The CDR3 bases are TGTGCCAGCAGCGCCGGTAATTCACCCCTCCACTTT. Its translation is CASSAGNSPLHF.

This clone was picked up a small number of times. The chain joins TRBV18 to TRBJ1-2; a weak D match, TRBD1 (6 bases). Trimming left V 3 bases short and J 4 bases short, with 12 bases between. The germline CDR1 and CDR2 sequences are KGHSH and LQKENI. The CDR3 consists of 14 residues. The chain's CDR3 is CASSPLTGIYGYTF. Here the CDR3 DNA reads TGTGCCAGCTCACCTTTAACAGGGATCTATGGCTACACCTTC.

The chain couples TRBV6-5 to TRBJ1-2; tentative D call: TRBD1 (5 bases). Germline assignment: CDR1 MNHEY and CDR2 SVGAGI. Between the trimmed V and J ends, which lost 4 bases and 2 bases, there was a span of 8 bases. CDR3 size: 13 residues. The CDR3 reads CASSFTGNYGYTF. The CDR3 coding sequence is TGTGCCAGCAGTTTTACAGGAAACTATGGCTACACCTTC.

The J gene is TRBJ2-1, the V gene TRBV9, with 14 bases matching TRBD2. Trimming cost V 0 bases and J 7 bases; bases outside gene matches: 6. Germline assignment: CDR1 SGDLS and CDR2 YYNGEE. This CDR3 spans 17 amino acids. CDR3 region: CASSVGRLAGGRNEQFF. CDR3 nucleotides: TGTGCCAGCAGCGTAGGTCGACTAGCGGGGGGGCGGAATGAGCAGTTCTTC.

V usage is TRBV15 and J usage is TRBJ1-3, with 8 bases that match TRBD1. CDR3 size: 16 residues. After removal of 3 bases from V and 1 base from J, the junction contained 5 bases not matched to a gene. The germline gives CDR1 LNHNV, CDR2 YYDKDF (reference sequence). CDR3 in amino acids: CATSRDRVLSGNTIYF. The CDR3 DNA reads as TGTGCCACCAGCAGGGACAGGGTCCTTTCTGGAAACACCATATATTTT.

On this clone: The junction does not match germline at one end; this may be a read error. The chain joins TRBV18 to TRBJ2-7, with 10 bases fitting TRBD1. The CDR3 consists of 14 residues. CDR1 is KGHSH and CDR2 is LQKENI in the germline V gene. The CDR3 here is CASSPERVQTGGNF. CDR3 nucleotides: TGTGCCAGCTCACCGGAGAGGGTCCAGACAGGGGGCAACTTC.

This sequence joins TRBV18 and TRBJ2-3; 8 bases are a match to TRBD2. Per the germline V gene, CDR1 is KGHSH and CDR2 is LQKENI. The CDR3 contains 15 residues. V trimming: 6 bases; J trimming: 2 bases; junction bases outside the gene matches: 7. DNA of the CDR3: TGTGCCAGCTCCCCCCAGCGGGGGCCCACAGATACGCAGTATTTT. Translated: CASSPQRGPTDTQYF.

The CDR3 sequence: CASSPAAGTSTDTQYF. Here the CDR3 DNA reads TGCGCCAGCAGCCCGGCGGCAGGGACTAGCACAGATACGCAGTATTTT. This chain uses TRBV4-3 with TRBJ2-3, with TRBD2 as a possible D gene (6 bases). The CDR3 has 16 amino acids. Germline CDR1 is LGHNA and CDR2 is YSLEER. V lost 4 bases and J 0 bases, leaving 14 bases between the germline ends.

V gene TRBV4-1 combines with J gene TRBJ2-7; 10 bases fit TRBD2. V shed 4 bases, J shed 2 bases, and the junction held 8 bases outside the gene matches. The CDR3 loop spans 16 amino acids. CDR1 MGHRA and CDR2 YSYEKL come from the germline V gene. CDR3 protein: CASSPGTSAITYEQYF. CDR3 nucleotide sequence: TGCGCCAGCAGCCCCGGGACTAGCGCCATTACCTACGAGCAGTACTTC.

This clone occurred a few times. The chain is built from TRBV7-9 and TRBJ1-1; TRBD1 is a possible D gene (5 bases). This CDR3 is 13 amino acids long. The V end was cut by 1 base, the J end by 3 bases, with 6 bases between. Germline V gene data show CDR1 as SEHNR and CDR2 as FQNEAQ (reference sequence). CDR3 region: CASSLVRDTEAFF. The CDR3 nucleotides read TGTGCCAGCAGCTTAGTCAGGGACACTGAAGCTTTCTTT.

The chain combines TRBV2 with TRBJ1-5, with D hard to call. V lost 6 bases and J 0 bases, leaving 12 bases between the germline ends. From germline, CDR1 is SNHLY and CDR2 FYNNEI. The CDR3 is made up of 15 amino acids. CDR3 in amino acids: CASSQKPYSNQPQHF. CDR3 coding DNA: TGTGCCAGCAGCCAAAAGCCGTATAGCAATCAGCCCCAGCATTTT.

V usage is TRBV4-3 and J usage is TRBJ2-5; TRBD2 matches at 7 bases. Germline V CDR1 and CDR2: LGHNA, YSLEER. J was trimmed by 4 bases and V by 4 bases; bases with no gene match: 9. This CDR3 is built from 15 residues. This chain's CDR3 is CASSRGDGEGETQYF. CDR3 bases: TGCGCCAGCAGCCGCGGTGACGGGGAGGGAGAGACCCAGTACTTC.

This CDR3 reads CASSSQGWTEAFF. DNA of the CDR3: TGTGCCAGCAGCTCACAGGGTTGGACTGAAGCTTTCTTT. The V gene is TRBV7-2, the J gene TRBJ1-1, with a weak D call TRBD1 (6 bases). Germline loops: CDR1 SGHTA, CDR2 FQGNSA. This CDR3 contains 13 residues. V gave up 4 bases and J gave up 5 bases, with 11 bases separating them.

V is TRBV12-5 and J is TRBJ2-5; TRBD1 matches 7 bases. This CDR3 contains 16 residues. The germline CDR1 and CDR2 sequences are LGHNT and FRNRAP. Germline trimming cut 3 bases from V and 5 bases from J; bases unmatched to any gene: 12. The CDR3: CASGLGETGFSETQYF. The CDR3 DNA is TGTGCTAGTGGTTTAGGAGAGACAGGGTTTTCGGAGACCCAGTACTTC.

The genes are TRBV29-1 and TRBJ1-1; 7 nucleotides align to TRBD1. Germline lookup yields CDR1 SQVTM and CDR2 ANQGSEA. J lost 1 base, V lost 7 bases, and 3 bases had no gene match. There are 12 residues in the CDR3. The CDR3 DNA follows: TGCAGCGCTGGGACAGCGAACACTGAAGCTTTCTTT. This translates into CSAGTANTEAFF.

The chain combines TRBV30 with TRBJ1-2; TRBD1 matches at 7 bases. The CDR3 extends over 14 amino acids. V lost 1 base to trimming and J lost 8 bases; unmatched junction nucleotides: 10. Germline-derived CDR1 and CDR2 are GTSNPN and SVGIG (reference sequence). CDR3 bases: TGTGCCTGGAGTGCCCCCGGGACAGTGGGCGGCTACACCTTC. Its translation is CAWSAPGTVGGYTF. Drawing the rest from reference TRBV30 and TRBJ1-2, the complete variable domain is SQTIHQWPATLVQPVGSPLSLECTVEGTSNPNLYWYRQAAGRGLQLLFYSVGIGQISSEVPQNLSASRPQDRQFILSSKKLLLSDSGFYLCAWSAPGTVGGYTFGSGTRLTVV.

The chain combines TRBV19 with TRBJ2-7; TRBD1 aligns across 7 bases. Trimming removed 10 bases from V and 1 base from J; junction bases left unmatched: 10. Germline CDR1 reads LNHDA; CDR2 reads SQIVND (reference sequence). This CDR3 is built from 14 residues. CDR3 loop: CATADRIISYEQYF. CDR3 sequence (DNA): TGTGCCACCGCGGACAGGATCATTTCCTACGAGCAGTACTTC.

This chain uses TRBV9 with TRBJ2-6, with D tentatively TRBD1 (6 bases). Trimming left V 3 bases short and J 0 bases short, with 10 bases between. Germline lookup yields CDR1 SGDLS and CDR2 YYNGEE. The CDR3 covers 16 residues. The CDR3 spells CASSAVRGSGANVLTF. CDR3 bases: TGTGCCAGCAGCGCAGTCAGGGGCTCTGGGGCCAACGTCCTGACTTTC.

The chain couples TRBV5-1 to TRBJ2-1; 10 bases line up with TRBD2. Trimming cost V 2 bases and J 7 bases; bases outside gene matches: 6. The germline V gene encodes CDR1 SGHRS and CDR2 YFSETQ. CDR3 size: 15 residues. The CDR3 DNA follows: TGCGCCAGCAGCTTAGCGGGGGGGATACAGAATGAGCAGTTCTTC. This sequence encodes CASSLAGGIQNEQFF.

The chain couples TRBV28 to TRBJ1-2; 7 bases map to TRBD1. The V gene end was trimmed by 6 bases and the J gene end by 5 bases; junction bases not matched to a gene: 9. This CDR3 is 14 amino acids long. CDR1 is MDHEN and CDR2 is SYDVKM in the germline V gene. As DNA, the CDR3 is TGTGCCAGCAGCCCAGGACAGGCCCGTTATGGCTACACCTTC. This encodes CASSPGQARYGYTF.

The chain employs TRBV7-9 and TRBJ1-1; 10 bases map to TRBD1. The CDR3 consists of 15 residues. V lost 5 bases and J lost 2; bases outside the gene matches: 5. Germline CDR1 is SEHNR and CDR2 is FQNEAQ (reference sequence). CDR3 in amino acids: CASSPDRGRNTEAFF. DNA for the CDR3: TGTGCCAGCAGCCCTGACAGGGGGCGAAACACTGAAGCTTTCTTT. The variable domain in full, completed from reference TRBV7-9 and TRBJ1-1, reads DTGVSQNPRHKITKRGQNVTFRCDPISEHNRLYWYRQTLGQGPEFLTYFQNEAQLEKSRLLSDRFSAERPKGSFSTLEIQRTEQGDSAMYLCASSPDRGRNTEAFFGQGTRLTVV.